The present entry profiles one T cell receptor (beta chain) with its context. The sample belongs to a study of blood T cell repertoires in COVID-19. As originally analysed: Reference gene primers were amplified, and this amplification served to estimate nucleated cell counts. TCRdb keeps only in-frame clones here, not all; method: immunoSEQ multiplex PCR. The DNA gave D and trimming, while V, J and clone size come from that table. This repertoire shows 250,000 or so clones, around 90% found once; its top ten account for around 0.83%. With 1 base removed from V and 3 bases from J, the gap between germline ends came to 11 bases. This CDR3 contains 15 residues. Germline CDR1 is MGHDK and CDR2 is SYGVNS.

The source material was peripheral blood. This receptor was identified in a man under 40 with COVID-19, enrolled during active disease. The genes are TRBV25-1 and TRBJ2-3; the D gene is possibly TRBD2 (6 bases). The CDR3 DNA is TGTGCCAGCAGTGAATCAGGCCGGGGGACAGATACGCAGTATTTT. Its translation is CASSESGRGTDTQYF.